This T cell receptor (beta chain) was documented in a study of shared clonotypes between healthy human individuals. Assay execution took place at the deep level. Once extracted for a subset, genomic DNA was divided evenly among several immunoSEQ plates. Sorted-subset replicate PCR reactions were performed with approximately 200 ng DNA, corresponding to about 30,000 T cell genomes. Assay used: immunoSEQ multiplex PCR; TCRdb lists only in-frame clones, some missing. The repertoire holds about 1 million clones, with around 76% as singletons. The CDR3 is made up of 17 amino acids. Sequenced sample: memory CD4+ T cells sorted from blood. The subset here: CD45RA-negative fraction. This sequence joins TRBV12-1 and TRBJ1-5. TRBV12-1 is a pseudogene locus. The TCR was taken from a man aged 18-30 years in good health. In nucleotides, the CDR3 is TGTGCCAGCATCCCCCAGGGCCCCGAGGGTAGCAATCAGCCCCAGCATTTT. The encoded protein is CASIPQGPEGSNQPQHF.